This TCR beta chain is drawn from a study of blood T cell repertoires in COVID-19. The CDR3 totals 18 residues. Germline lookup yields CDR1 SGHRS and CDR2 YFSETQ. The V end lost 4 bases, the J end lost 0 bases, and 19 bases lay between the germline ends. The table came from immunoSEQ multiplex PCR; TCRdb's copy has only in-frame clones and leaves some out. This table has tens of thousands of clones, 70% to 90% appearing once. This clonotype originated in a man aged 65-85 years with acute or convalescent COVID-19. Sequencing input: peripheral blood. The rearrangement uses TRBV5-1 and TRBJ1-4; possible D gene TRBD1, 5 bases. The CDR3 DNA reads TGCGCCAGCAGCACCCTCCCCACTGACAGTGCAACTAATGAAAAACTGTTTTTT. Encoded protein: CASSTLPTDSATNEKLFF.